The clone carrying this T cell receptor (beta chain) was seen ten or more times. Its antigen remains unknown. V was cut by 7 bases and J by 4 bases, with 22 bases left in between. Germline V gene sequence: CDR1 MNHEY, CDR2 SVGAGI. The CDR3 runs to 16 residues. Each CDR3 protein gets one entry after TCRdb re-called the reads with MiXCR. This table holds approximately 180,000 distinct CDR3 sequences, 7.5% to 10% found once. The data originate from a study of T cell repertoires in cytomegalovirus infection. Study information: Both a matching HLA type and CMV infection were indicated by public TCR beta signatures. Whole-study results and caveats: What dominated the ex vivo response were HLA-C-restricted CMV-specific TCR beta clonotypes.

The chain employs TRBV6-5 and TRBJ1-1; possible D gene TRBD1, 5 bases. The sample taken for sequencing was PBMCs. This sequence was found in a human donor in good health (CMV status not recorded). Some clones in this sample may be carry-over from other donors' samples. CDR3 sequence: CASKGVDGIGSTEAFF. The CDR3 DNA sequence: TGTGCCAGCAAAGGGGTAGACGGAATTGGTAGCACTGAAGCTTTCTTT.